This entry features one TCR beta chain sequence. Its antigen is not identified. Under the authors' procedure: For the immunoSEQ data, sequences were junction-only without quality scores, so filtering differed. Sequenced by immunoSEQ multiplex PCR; TCRdb stores in-frame clones only, minus some. V, J and clone size are those of that table, while D and trimming were read from the DNA. The sample lists 850,000 to 1,200,000 clones, about 80% occurring once. This specimen belongs to a study of shared clonotypes between healthy human individuals. Study findings and constraints: Estimated richness was generally greater in naive than memory subsets. Clonotypes shared by all four sorted-subset donors had higher generation probabilities than non-shared clonotypes.

Trimming left V 8 bases short and J 6 bases short, with 20 bases between. Germline V CDR1 and CDR2: MDHEN, SYDVKM. The CDR3 sequence is 14 residues long. The sequence derives from a man between 18 and 29 years old in good health. The sample taken for sequencing was memory CD4+ T cells sorted from blood. The subset was: CD45RA-negative fraction. The chain carries TRBV28 and TRBJ2-7, with D possibly matching TRBD1 (7 bases). Here the CDR3 DNA reads TGTGCCAGCGGCGGAGGGGGACAGTTCTCCGAGCAGTACTTC. It yields the protein CASGGGGQFSEQYF.